This T cell receptor (beta chain) was observed in a study of T-cell memory formation after mild COVID-19. Whole-study context: Clusters were largely donor specific.

Trimming left V 0 bases short and J 4 bases short, with 10 bases between. CDR3 length: 15 residues. Germline V gene lookup returns CDR1 LGHNA and CDR2 YSLEER. TCRdb re-derived calls from the 5' RACE reads in MiXCR, one entry per CDR3 protein. Of 70,000 to 100,000 distinct CDR3 sequences listed, over 12% were seen once; the top ten hold 39%. What was sequenced was PBMCs or a T cell subset sorted from them (not recorded which). This TCR came from a man younger than 30 who had mild COVID-19 (a few samples of this study predate the infection). Cell type and time point are not known. The chain links TRBV4-3 to TRBJ1-5; D remains ambiguous. CDR3 sequence: CASSQDGNRNQPQHF. The CDR3 nucleotides read TGCGCCAGCAGCCAAGATGGGAACAGAAATCAGCCCCAGCATTTT.